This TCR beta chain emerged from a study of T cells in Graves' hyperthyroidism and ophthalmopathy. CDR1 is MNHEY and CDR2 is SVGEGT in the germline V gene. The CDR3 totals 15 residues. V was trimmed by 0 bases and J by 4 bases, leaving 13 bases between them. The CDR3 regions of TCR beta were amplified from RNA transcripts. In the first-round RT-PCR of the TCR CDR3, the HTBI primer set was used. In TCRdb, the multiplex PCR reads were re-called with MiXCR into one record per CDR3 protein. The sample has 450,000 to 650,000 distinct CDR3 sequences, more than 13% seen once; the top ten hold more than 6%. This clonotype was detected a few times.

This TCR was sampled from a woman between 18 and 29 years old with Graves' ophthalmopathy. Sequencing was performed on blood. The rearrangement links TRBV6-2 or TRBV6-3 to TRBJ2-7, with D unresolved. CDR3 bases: TGTGCCAGCAGTTACTCCTCCTTCCGGGCGTACGAGCAGTACTTC. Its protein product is CASSYSSFRAYEQYF.